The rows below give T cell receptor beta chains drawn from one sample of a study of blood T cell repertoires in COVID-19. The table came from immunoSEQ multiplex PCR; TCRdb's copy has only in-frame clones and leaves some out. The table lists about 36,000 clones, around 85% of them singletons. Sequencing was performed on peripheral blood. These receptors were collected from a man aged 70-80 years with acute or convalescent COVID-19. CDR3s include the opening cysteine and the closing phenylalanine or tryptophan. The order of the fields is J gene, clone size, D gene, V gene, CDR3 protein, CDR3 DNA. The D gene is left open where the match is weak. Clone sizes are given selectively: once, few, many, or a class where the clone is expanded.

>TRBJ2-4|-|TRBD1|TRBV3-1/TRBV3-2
CASGVGDRRTQYF
TGTGCCAGTGGGGTTGGGGACAGAAGAACTCAGTACTTC
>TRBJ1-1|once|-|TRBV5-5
CASSSSLIRRTEAFF
TGTGCCAGCAGCTCCTCGCTTATAAGGAGGACTGAAGCTTTCTTT
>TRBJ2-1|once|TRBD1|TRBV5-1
CASSLVGQGANNEQFF
TGCGCCAGCAGCTTGGTGGGTCAGGGGGCCAACAATGAGCAGTTCTTC
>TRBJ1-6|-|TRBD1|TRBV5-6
CASSPGTGGSPLHF
TGTGCCAGCAGCCCCGGGACAGGGGGTTCACCCCTCCACTTT
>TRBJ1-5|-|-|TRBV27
CASSYRSLSNQPQHF
TGTGCCAGCAGTTACAGGAGCCTTAGCAATCAGCCCCAGCATTTT
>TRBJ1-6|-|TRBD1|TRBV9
CASSGLPSWTGARGLGSPLHF
TGTGCCAGCAGTGGGCTCCCTAGTTGGACAGGGGCAAGGGGCTTAGGGTCACCCCTCCACTTT
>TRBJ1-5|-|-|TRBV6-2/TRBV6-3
CASSPDSGRNQPQHF
TGTGCCAGCAGTCCCGACAGTGGACGCAATCAGCCCCAGCATTTT
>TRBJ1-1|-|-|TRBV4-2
CASSQGALGVQGEAFF
TGTGCCAGCAGCCAGGGCGCGTTAGGGGTCCAGGGTGAAGCTTTCTTT
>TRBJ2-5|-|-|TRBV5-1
CASSFPVSSFQETQYF
TGCGCCAGCAGCTTTCCCGTGTCCAGTTTCCAAGAGACCCAGTACTTC
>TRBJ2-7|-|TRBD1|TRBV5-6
CASSFRDRVPEQYF
TGTGCCAGCAGCTTCCGGGACAGGGTACCCGAGCAGTACTTC
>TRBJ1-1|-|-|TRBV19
CASSLSRSGRAFF
TGTGCCAGTAGTTTGTCGCGCTCAGGCAGGGCTTTCTTT